A selection of T cell receptor beta chains follows, all from one sample in a study of CD8 T cells in ankylosing spondylitis. TCRdb redid the calling of the 5' RACE reads with MiXCR, one entry per CDR3 protein. The table lists roughly 280,000 distinct CDR3 sequences, 20% of them singletons, with roughly 8.3% in the top ten. Sequenced input: blood, either unsorted or a sorted T cell fraction (not recorded which). The origin of the receptors is a male donor with ankylosing spondylitis or in good health (not recorded which). Both conserved end residues are part of each CDR3. D genes are given only for firm matches. Only part of the rows carry a size: once, few, many, or a class if the clone is expanded.

>TRBV5-5|TRBD1|TRBJ2-5|.
CASSGTGSQETQYF
TGTGCCAGCAGCGGGACAGGAAGCCAAGAGACCCAGTACTTC
>TRBV20-1|.|TRBJ1-1|.
CSARGEAEAFF
TGCAGTGCTAGAGGTGAAGCCGAAGCTTTCTTT
>TRBV6-1|.|TRBJ2-3|few
CASSEEAFLLADTQYF
TGTGCCAGCAGTGAAGAGGCATTCCTCCTCGCAGATACGCAGTATTTT
>TRBV12-3/TRBV12-4|TRBD1|TRBJ1-3|.
CGSSPTRQGAYSGNTIYF
TGTGGCAGCAGCCCAACTCGACAGGGCGCTTACTCTGGAAACACCATATATTTT
>TRBV12-3/TRBV12-4|.|TRBJ2-1|.
CASSKSGFGGEQFF
TGTGCCAGCTCTAAATCAGGGTTCGGGGGTGAGCAGTTCTTC
>TRBV5-6|.|TRBJ2-2|few
CASSFLQVTGELFF
TGTGCCAGCAGCTTTTTACAGGTCACCGGGGAGCTGTTTTTT
>TRBV5-1|TRBD2|TRBJ2-1|.
CASSLTSGGNYNEQFF
TGCGCCAGCAGCTTAACTAGCGGGGGGAACTACAATGAGCAGTTCTTC
>TRBV5-1|TRBD1|TRBJ2-3|once
CASSLGQGSRSDTQYF
TGCGCCAGCAGCTTGGGACAGGGGAGTCGGTCAGATACGCAGTATTTT
>TRBV12-3/TRBV12-4|TRBD1|TRBJ2-1|few
CASSSGTGVYNEQFF
TGTGCCAGCAGCTCCGGGACAGGGGTCTACAATGAGCAGTTCTTC
>TRBV20-1|.|TRBJ1-1|few
CSARDELEAFF
TGCAGTGCTAGAGATGAGCTTGAAGCTTTCTTT
>TRBV4-1|.|TRBJ1-4|.
CASSQDAVRTNEKLFF
TGCGCCAGCAGCCAAGACGCGGTCCGAACTAATGAAAAACTGTTTTTT
>TRBV29-1|TRBD1|TRBJ2-3|few
CSVGLGTGGTDTQYF
TGCAGCGTTGGGCTTGGGACAGGGGGCACAGATACGCAGTATTTT
>TRBV6-1|TRBD2|TRBJ2-1|many
CASVRREGLGEQFF
TGTGCCAGCGTCAGGCGGGAGGGCCTCGGTGAGCAGTTCTTC
>TRBV6-1|.|TRBJ1-4|many
CATSRGVYEELFF
TGTGCCACCTCACGAGGGGTATACGAAGAACTGTTTTTT
>TRBV7-2|TRBD2|TRBJ2-3|.
CASSGGDFSTDTQYF
TGTGCCAGCAGCGGGGGGGACTTTAGCACAGATACGCAGTATTTT
>TRBV3-1|.|TRBJ1-5|.
CASSQDGGGSNQPQHF
TGTGCCAGCAGCCAAGATGGGGGAGGAAGCAATCAGCCCCAGCATTTT
>TRBV20-1|TRBD1|TRBJ1-5|.
CSASPGTGYSNQPQHF
TGCAGTGCTAGTCCCGGGACAGGGTATAGCAATCAGCCCCAGCATTTT
>TRBV4-1|TRBD1|TRBJ1-2|.
CASSQDRGGTGGNYGYTF
TGCGCCAGCAGCCAAGACCGAGGTGGGACAGGGGGGAACTATGGCTACACCTTC
>TRBV10-3|.|TRBJ1-3|few
CAISAAGSGNTIYF
TGTGCCATCAGCGCCGCGGGCTCTGGAAACACCATATATTTT
>TRBV6-6|.|TRBJ2-3|many
CASSLYSDTQYF
TGTGCCAGCAGCCTATACTCAGATACGCAGTATTTT
>TRBV12-3/TRBV12-4|.|TRBJ1-2|.
CASSVPWGADYGYTF
TGTGCCAGCAGTGTCCCGTGGGGGGCAGACTATGGCTACACCTTC
>TRBV20-1|.|TRBJ2-3|.
CSASVGRSGDTQYF
TGCAGTGCTAGTGTTGGCAGAAGTGGAGATACGCAGTATTTT
>TRBV7-6|.|TRBJ2-3|many
CASSPSTSLSTDTQYF
TGTGCCAGCAGCCCTAGTACTAGCCTCAGCACAGATACGCAGTATTTT
>TRBV11-2|TRBD2|TRBJ2-2|few
CASSLDYRAGGVAGELFF
TGTGCCAGCAGCTTAGACTATCGAGCGGGAGGCGTGGCCGGGGAGCTGTTTTTT
>TRBV5-1|TRBD1|TRBJ1-5|few
CASSYGDRDQPQHF
TGCGCCAGCAGCTACGGGGACAGGGATCAGCCCCAGCATTTT
>TRBV14|.|TRBJ2-1|.
CASSPTEAVSYNEQFF
TGTGCCAGCAGCCCGACTGAAGCGGTCTCCTACAATGAGCAGTTCTTC
>TRBV5-1|.|TRBJ2-3|.
CASSSRGFSTDTQYF
TGCGCCAGCAGCTCCAGAGGTTTTAGCACAGATACGCAGTATTTT
>TRBV10-3|.|TRBJ1-3|.
CASVGGFGNTIYF
TGTGCCAGCGTGGGTGGCTTTGGAAACACCATATATTTT
>TRBV5-6|TRBD1|TRBJ1-1|few
CASSLLRGPNTEAFF
TGTGCCAGCAGCTTGCTCAGGGGGCCTAACACTGAAGCTTTCTTT
>TRBV7-9|TRBD2|TRBJ2-1|few
CASRVWLAGQFF
TGTGCCAGCAGGGTTTGGCTAGCGGGGCAGTTCTTC
>TRBV24-1|TRBD1|TRBJ2-1|.
CATSDFGQGAGNEQFF
TGTGCCACCAGTGATTTTGGACAGGGGGCAGGGAATGAGCAGTTCTTC
>TRBV12-3/TRBV12-4|.|TRBJ1-1|few
CASSLQGRETEAFF
TGTGCCAGCAGTTTACAGGGTAGAGAGACTGAAGCTTTCTTT